This is a list of T cell receptor beta chains from one sample in a study of T cells in Graves' hyperthyroidism and ophthalmopathy. TCRdb re-called the multiplex PCR reads through MiXCR, storing one row per CDR3 protein. The repertoire consists of 480,000 or so distinct CDR3 sequences, with roughly an eighth occurring once and the leading ten covering around 17%. The sample was blood. The receptors come from a woman aged 18 to 35 with Graves' hyperthyroidism. Both conserved end residues are part of each CDR3. D genes are given only for firm matches. For some rows the clone size is stated as once, few or many, or as a class when expanded; others skip it.

v_gene	d_gene	abundance	j_gene	CDR3aa	CDR3nt
TRBV19	NA	NA	TRBJ1-5	CASSDIINQPQHF	TGTGCCAGTAGTGACATTATTAATCAGCCCCAGCATTTT
TRBV7-6	NA	NA	TRBJ1-4	CASSLQGWTNEKLFF	TGTGCCAGCAGCCTACAGGGTTGGACTAATGAAAAACTGTTTTTT
TRBV9	NA	many	TRBJ2-3	CASSVTVLGVRDTQYF	TGTGCCAGCAGCGTAACGGTTTTGGGAGTCCGAGATACGCAGTATTTT
TRBV19	NA	many	TRBJ2-1	CASSMGGYSSYNEQFF	TGTGCCAGTAGTATGGGGGGCTATAGCTCCTACAATGAGCAGTTCTTC
TRBV5-1	TRBD2	many	TRBJ2-1	CASTSLGGSAYNERFF	TGCGCCAGCACCTCCCTTGGCGGGAGCGCCTACAATGAGCGGTTCTTC
TRBV11-3	TRBD2	many	TRBJ2-1	CASSFYRGSGEQFF	TGTGCCAGCAGCTTTTACCGCGGGAGCGGTGAGCAGTTCTTC
TRBV14	TRBD2	few	TRBJ2-5	CASSQDASGARTQYF	TGTGCCAGCAGCCAAGACGCTAGCGGGGCCCGGACCCAGTACTTC
TRBV5-1	TRBD2	NA	TRBJ2-2	CASSFRTSGNGGELFF	TGCGCCAGCAGCTTCAGGACTAGCGGGAACGGCGGGGAGCTGTTTTTT
TRBV6-5	NA	many	TRBJ1-1	CASSYGTQAFF	TGTGCCAGCAGTTACGGGACACAAGCTTTCTTT
TRBV20-1	TRBD1	NA	TRBJ1-6	CSARVPSGQNNSPLHF	TGCAGTGCTAGAGTCCCTTCGGGACAGAATAATTCACCCCTCCACTTT
TRBV12-3/TRBV12-4	NA	NA	TRBJ1-1	CASSEPNRAGNTEAFF	TGTGCCAGCAGCGAACCAAACAGGGCGGGGAACACTGAAGCTTTCTTT
TRBV3-1	NA	many	TRBJ2-1	CASSQHNSEQFF	TGTGCCAGCAGCCAACATAACTCCGAGCAGTTCTTC
TRBV19	TRBD2	few	TRBJ2-2	CATWPGLAGGAGELFF	TGTGCCACGTGGCCCGGACTAGCGGGAGGCGCCGGGGAGCTGTTTTTT
TRBV10-3	NA	many	TRBJ1-1	CAIKGNTEAFF	TGTGCCATCAAAGGGAACACTGAAGCTTTCTTT
TRBV7-8	NA	many	TRBJ2-5	CASSLPSGGIHQETQYF	TGTGCCAGCAGCTTACCGTCCGGGGGCATTCACCAAGAGACCCAGTACTTC
TRBV4-1	TRBD2	many	TRBJ2-2	CASSLTSVSGELFF	TGCGCCAGCAGCCTGACTAGCGTTAGCGGGGAGCTGTTTTTT
TRBV27	NA	few	TRBJ1-2	CASRPRDIYGYTF	TGTGCCAGCAGACCCCGGGACATTTATGGCTACACCTTC
TRBV11-3	NA	many	TRBJ2-1	CASSERAAYNEQFF	TGTGCCAGCAGCGAGAGGGCGGCCTACAATGAGCAGTTCTTC
TRBV7-9	TRBD1	many	TRBJ1-1	CASSRTGAEAFF	TGTGCCAGCAGCCGGACAGGGGCTGAAGCTTTCTTT
TRBV7-8	NA	many	TRBJ1-2	CASSLGPPRQVVGGYTF	TGTGCCAGCAGCTTAGGACCTCCTCGACAGGTTGTGGGTGGCTACACCTTC
TRBV7-3	NA	NA	TRBJ2-4	CASSGVVGKNIQYF	TGTGCCAGCTCGGGGGTGGTTGGCAAAAACATTCAGTACTTC
TRBV7-9	NA	many	TRBJ1-5	CASSLTGRESAQHF	TGTGCCAGCAGCTTAACGGGTAGGGAGTCAGCCCAGCATTTT
TRBV5-1	NA	many	TRBJ1-4	CASSLLGASNEKLFF	TGCGCCAGCAGCTTGCTGGGGGCGAGTAATGAAAAACTGTTTTTT